This T cell receptor beta chain was found in a study of cytomegalovirus exposure and HLA in healthy donors. Data came from immunoSEQ multiplex PCR; TCRdb stores just in-frame clones and leaves some out. Of about 170,000 clones in the sample, roughly 90% were seen once. About this clone itself: Its specificity is unknown.

The CDR3 extends over 14 amino acids. Trimming took off 0 bases at V and 1 base at J, with 7 bases between the two ends. Germline CDR1 SGHRS, CDR2 YFSETQ. Whole-study findings and limits: The tendency of first-cohort TCR clusters to co-occur in the roughly 130 validation repertoires emerged from a later analysis.

Sample: PBMCs. This TCR derives from a woman aged 25 to 39 in good health and CMV-seronegative. The gene calls are TRBV5-1 and TRBJ2-5; D not resolved. The CDR3 region is CASSLGWGQETQYF. The CDR3, as DNA: TGCGCCAGCAGCTTGGGATGGGGCCAAGAGACCCAGTACTTC.